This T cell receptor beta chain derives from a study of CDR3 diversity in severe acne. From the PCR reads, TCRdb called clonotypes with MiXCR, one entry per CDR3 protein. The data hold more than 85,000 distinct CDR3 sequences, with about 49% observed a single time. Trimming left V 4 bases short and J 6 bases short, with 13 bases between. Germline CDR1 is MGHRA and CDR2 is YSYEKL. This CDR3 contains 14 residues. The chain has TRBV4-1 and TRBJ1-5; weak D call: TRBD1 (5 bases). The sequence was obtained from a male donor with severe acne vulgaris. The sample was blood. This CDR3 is CASSPGTDIQPQHF. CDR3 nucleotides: TGCGCCAGCAGCCCCGGGACCGACATTCAGCCCCAGCATTTT.